This TCR beta chain derives from a study of CD8 T cells in ankylosing spondylitis. Study observations and caveats: As reported, disease-linked clones showed significant enrichment in matched ankylosing spondylitis synovial fluid.

TCRdb redid the calling of the 5' RACE reads with MiXCR, one entry per CDR3 protein. The sample has 250,000 to 400,000 distinct CDR3 sequences, around a tenth seen once; the top ten hold about a tenth. Turning to this clonotype: Its antigen is unknown.

The sequencing sample was made of blood, either unsorted or a sorted T cell fraction (not recorded which). The sequence came from a female donor with ankylosing spondylitis or in good health (not recorded which).

The CDR3 region has the DNA TGTGCCAGCAGCCAAACGGTCAGGGACGGAGTCGTTCCCAATGAGCAGTTCTTC. As protein: CASSQTVRDGVVPNEQFF. The gene calls are TRBV4-2 and TRBJ2-1; D may correspond to TRBD1 or TRBD2 (5 bases each). Trimming pared 2 bases from V and 6 bases from J, leaving 23 bases between. CDR1 and CDR2 from the germline V gene are LGHNA and YNFKEQ. The CDR3 length is 18 residues.